A selection of T cell receptor beta chains follows, all from one sample in a study of blood T cells in healthy people across ages. TCRdb re-called the 5' RACE reads with MiXCR, one entry per CDR3 protein. This sample yields fewer than 1,000,000 distinct CDR3 sequences, of which roughly 44% are seen a single time; nearly 20% belongs to the top ten. Sequencing was performed on blood. These receptors originate from a man between 60 and 70 years old in good health. Both conserved end residues are part of each CDR3. The order of the fields is V gene, clone size, D gene, J gene, CDR3 protein, CDR3 DNA. The D gene is left open where the match is weak. Not every row has a clone size; where given, it reads once, few, many or a size class.

V gene: TRBV11-2; clone size: few; D gene: NA; J gene: TRBJ1-1; CDR3 protein: CASSLGAGTEAFF; CDR3 DNA: TGTGCCAGCAGCTTAGGGGCAGGGACTGAAGCTTTCTTT
V gene: TRBV20-1; clone size: NA; D gene: TRBD1; J gene: TRBJ2-1; CDR3 protein: CSARVPGQYNEQFF; CDR3 DNA: TGCAGTGCTAGGGTCCCGGGACAGTACAATGAGCAGTTCTTC
V gene: TRBV6-2/TRBV6-3; clone size: once; D gene: TRBD2; J gene: TRBJ2-7; CDR3 protein: CASGRGGNEQYF; CDR3 DNA: TGTGCCAGCGGCCGGGGGGGGAACGAGCAGTACTTC
V gene: TRBV28; clone size: few; D gene: NA; J gene: TRBJ2-1; CDR3 protein: CASRTVGSYNEQFF; CDR3 DNA: TGTGCCAGTCGGACAGTCGGCTCCTACAATGAGCAGTTCTTC
V gene: TRBV6-1; clone size: once; D gene: TRBD1; J gene: TRBJ2-1; CDR3 protein: CASSDRDRGFGETQFF; CDR3 DNA: TGTGCCAGCAGTGACCGGGACAGGGGGTTCGGAGAGACCCAGTTCTTC
V gene: TRBV9; clone size: NA; D gene: NA; J gene: TRBJ2-2; CDR3 protein: CASSVAAAGELFF; CDR3 DNA: TGTGCCAGCAGCGTAGCTGCCGCCGGGGAGCTGTTTTTT
V gene: TRBV20-1; clone size: NA; D gene: NA; J gene: TRBJ1-5; CDR3 protein: CSARGGYQPQHF; CDR3 DNA: TGCAGTGCTAGAGGGGGGTATCAGCCCCAGCATTTT
V gene: TRBV10-3; clone size: NA; D gene: NA; J gene: TRBJ2-7; CDR3 protein: CAISGRDIHEQYF; CDR3 DNA: TGTGCCATCAGTGGCCGGGACATCCACGAGCAGTACTTC
V gene: TRBV6-2/TRBV6-3; clone size: many; D gene: TRBD2; J gene: TRBJ2-7; CDR3 protein: CASSTSGGSYEQYF; CDR3 DNA: TGTGCCAGCAGTACTAGCGGGGGATCCTACGAGCAGTACTTC
V gene: TRBV5-1; clone size: NA; D gene: TRBD1; J gene: TRBJ1-2; CDR3 protein: CASSGGQGHYGYTF; CDR3 DNA: TGCGCCAGCAGCGGAGGACAGGGTCACTATGGCTACACCTTC
V gene: TRBV5-1; clone size: NA; D gene: TRBD1; J gene: TRBJ2-1; CDR3 protein: CASSLEGQTSSYNEQFF; CDR3 DNA: TGCGCCAGCAGCTTGGAGGGACAGACAAGCTCCTACAATGAGCAGTTCTTC
V gene: TRBV25-1; clone size: NA; D gene: TRBD1; J gene: TRBJ2-2; CDR3 protein: CASSAKGQANTGELFF; CDR3 DNA: TGTGCCAGCAGTGCCAAGGGACAGGCGAACACCGGGGAGCTGTTTTTT
V gene: TRBV20-1; clone size: NA; D gene: TRBD1; J gene: TRBJ1-4; CDR3 protein: CSARQGGNEKLFF; CDR3 DNA: TGCAGTGCTAGACAGGGGGGTAATGAAAAACTGTTTTTT
V gene: TRBV7-8; clone size: few; D gene: NA; J gene: TRBJ2-1; CDR3 protein: CASSSDRSSYNEQFF; CDR3 DNA: TGTGCCAGCAGCTCCGACAGAAGCTCCTACAATGAGCAGTTCTTC
V gene: TRBV4-3; clone size: NA; D gene: NA; J gene: TRBJ1-1; CDR3 protein: CASSQVRGTNTEAFF; CDR3 DNA: TGCGCCAGCAGCCAAGTTCGCGGAACCAACACTGAAGCTTTCTTT
V gene: TRBV5-5; clone size: NA; D gene: NA; J gene: TRBJ1-5; CDR3 protein: CAMNPQQYSNQPQHF; CDR3 DNA: TGTGCCATGAATCCACAGCAGTATAGCAATCAGCCCCAGCATTTT
V gene: TRBV6-1; clone size: NA; D gene: NA; J gene: TRBJ2-3; CDR3 protein: CASPPPGTDTQYF; CDR3 DNA: TGTGCCAGCCCACCACCTGGAACGGATACGCAGTATTTT
V gene: TRBV15; clone size: NA; D gene: TRBD1; J gene: TRBJ2-5; CDR3 protein: CATSRARTGTETQYF; CDR3 DNA: TGTGCCACCAGCAGAGCCCGGACAGGGACAGAGACCCAGTACTTC